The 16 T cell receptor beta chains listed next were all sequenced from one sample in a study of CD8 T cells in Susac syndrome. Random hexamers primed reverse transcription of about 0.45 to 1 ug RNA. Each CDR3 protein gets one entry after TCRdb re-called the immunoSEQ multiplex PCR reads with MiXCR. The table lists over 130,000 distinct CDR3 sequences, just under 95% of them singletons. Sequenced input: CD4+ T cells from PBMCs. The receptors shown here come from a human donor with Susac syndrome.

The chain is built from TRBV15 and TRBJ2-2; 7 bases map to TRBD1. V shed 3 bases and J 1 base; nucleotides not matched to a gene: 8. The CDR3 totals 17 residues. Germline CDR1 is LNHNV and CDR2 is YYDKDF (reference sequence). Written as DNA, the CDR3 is TGTGCCACCAGCAGCCCTCGGGACAGTAAGAACACCGGGGAGCTGTTTTTT. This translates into CATSSPRDSKNTGELFF.

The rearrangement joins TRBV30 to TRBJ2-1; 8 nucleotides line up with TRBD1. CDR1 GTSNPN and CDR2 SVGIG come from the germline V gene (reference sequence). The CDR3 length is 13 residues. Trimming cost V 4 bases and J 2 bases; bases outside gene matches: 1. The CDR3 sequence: CAWTRGPYNEQFF. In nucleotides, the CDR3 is TGTGCCTGGACCAGGGGGCCCTACAATGAGCAGTTCTTC.

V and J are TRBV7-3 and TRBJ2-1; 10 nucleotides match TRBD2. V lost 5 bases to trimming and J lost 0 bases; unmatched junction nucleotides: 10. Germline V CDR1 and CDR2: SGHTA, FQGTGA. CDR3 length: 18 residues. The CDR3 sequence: CASSPVSGRFSSYNEQFF. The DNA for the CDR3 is TGTGCCAGCAGCCCGGTTAGCGGGAGGTTTAGCTCCTACAATGAGCAGTTCTTC.

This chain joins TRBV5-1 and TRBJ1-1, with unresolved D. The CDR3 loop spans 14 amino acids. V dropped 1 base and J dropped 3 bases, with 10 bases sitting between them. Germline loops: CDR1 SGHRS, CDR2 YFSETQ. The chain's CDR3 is CASSLSGLDTEAFF. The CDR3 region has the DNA TGCGCCAGCAGCTTGTCCGGGCTGGACACTGAAGCTTTCTTT. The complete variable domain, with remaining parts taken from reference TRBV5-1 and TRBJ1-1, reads KAGVTQTPRYLIKTRGQQVTLSCSPISGHRSVSWYQQTPGQGLQFLFEYFSETQRNKGNFPGRFSGRQFSNSRSEMNVSTLELGDSALYLCASSLSGLDTEAFFGQGTRLTVV.

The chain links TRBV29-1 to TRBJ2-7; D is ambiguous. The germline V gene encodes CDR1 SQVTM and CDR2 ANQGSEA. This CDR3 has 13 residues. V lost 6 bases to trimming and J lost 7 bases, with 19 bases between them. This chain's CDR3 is CSVASGPFGEQYF. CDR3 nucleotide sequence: TGCAGCGTAGCCTCCGGGCCGTTTGGGGAGCAGTACTTC.

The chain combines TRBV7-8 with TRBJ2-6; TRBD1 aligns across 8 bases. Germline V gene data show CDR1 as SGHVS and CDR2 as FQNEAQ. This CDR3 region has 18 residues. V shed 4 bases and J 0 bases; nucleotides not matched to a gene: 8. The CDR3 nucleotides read TGTGCCAGCAGCTCCCCGGACAGGGCCGCCTCTGGGGCCAACGTCCTGACTTTC. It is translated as CASSSPDRAASGANVLTF. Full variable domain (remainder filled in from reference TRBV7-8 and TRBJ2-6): GAGVSQSPRYKVAKRGQDVALRCDPISGHVSLFWYQQALGQGPEFLTYFQNEAQLDKSGLPSDRFFAERPEGSVSTLKIQRTQQEDSAVYLCASSSPDRAASGANVLTFGAGSRLTVL.

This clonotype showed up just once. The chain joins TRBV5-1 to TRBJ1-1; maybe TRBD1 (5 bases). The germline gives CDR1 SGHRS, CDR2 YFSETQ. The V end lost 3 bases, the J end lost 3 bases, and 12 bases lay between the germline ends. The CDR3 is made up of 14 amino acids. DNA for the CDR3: TGCGCCAGCAGCTCAGGGACTAAAGACACTGAAGCTTTCTTT. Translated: CASSSGTKDTEAFF.

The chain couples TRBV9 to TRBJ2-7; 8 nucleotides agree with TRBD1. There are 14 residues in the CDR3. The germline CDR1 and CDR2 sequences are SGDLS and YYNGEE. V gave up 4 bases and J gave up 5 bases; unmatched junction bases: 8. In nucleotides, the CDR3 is TGTGCCAGCAGCCGCGGACAGGGTAGGCACGAGCAGTACTTC. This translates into CASSRGQGRHEQYF.

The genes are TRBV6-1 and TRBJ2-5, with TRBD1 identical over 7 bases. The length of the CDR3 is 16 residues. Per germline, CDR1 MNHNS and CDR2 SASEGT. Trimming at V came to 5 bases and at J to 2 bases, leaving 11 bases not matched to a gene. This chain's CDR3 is CASSRNPGQQQETQYF. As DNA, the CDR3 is TGTGCCAGCAGTCGAAACCCGGGACAGCAGCAAGAGACCCAGTACTTC.

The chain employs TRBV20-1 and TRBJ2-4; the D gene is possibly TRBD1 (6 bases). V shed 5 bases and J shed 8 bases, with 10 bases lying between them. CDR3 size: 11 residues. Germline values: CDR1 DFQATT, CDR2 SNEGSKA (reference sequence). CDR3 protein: CSAGRGDIQYF. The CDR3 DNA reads TGCAGTGCTGGCAGGGGTGACATTCAGTACTTC.

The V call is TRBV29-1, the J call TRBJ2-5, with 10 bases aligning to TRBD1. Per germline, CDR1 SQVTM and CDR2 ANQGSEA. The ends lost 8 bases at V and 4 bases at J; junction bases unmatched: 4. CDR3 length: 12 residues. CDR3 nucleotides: TGCAGCACGAGGACAGGGGGAGAGACCCAGTACTTC. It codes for CSTRTGGETQYF.

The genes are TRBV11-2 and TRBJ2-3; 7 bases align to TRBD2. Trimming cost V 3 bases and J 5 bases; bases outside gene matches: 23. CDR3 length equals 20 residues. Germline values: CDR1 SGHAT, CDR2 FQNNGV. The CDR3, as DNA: TGTGCCAGCAGCTTCCTACTTGGTCCGGGACTACTCGAAGGCCGAGATACGCAGTATTTT. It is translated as CASSFLLGPGLLEGRDTQYF.

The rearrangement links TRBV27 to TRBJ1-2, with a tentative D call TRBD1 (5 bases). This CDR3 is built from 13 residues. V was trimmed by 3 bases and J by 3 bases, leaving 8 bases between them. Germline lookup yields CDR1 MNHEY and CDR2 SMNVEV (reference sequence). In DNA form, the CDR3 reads TGTGCCAGCAGTTTCGGCAGGGACTATGGCTACACCTTC. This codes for CASSFGRDYGYTF.

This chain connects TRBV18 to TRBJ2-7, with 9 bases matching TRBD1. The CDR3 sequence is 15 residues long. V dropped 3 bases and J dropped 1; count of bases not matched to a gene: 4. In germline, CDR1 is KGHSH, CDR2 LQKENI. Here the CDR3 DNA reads TGTGCCAGCTCACCTACAGGGGGCGGGTCCTACGAGCAGTACTTC. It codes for CASSPTGGGSYEQYF.

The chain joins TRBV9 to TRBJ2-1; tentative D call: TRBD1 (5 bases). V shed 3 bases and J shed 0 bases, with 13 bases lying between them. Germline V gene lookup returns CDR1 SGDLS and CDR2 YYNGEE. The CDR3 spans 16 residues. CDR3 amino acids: CASSELQGSSYNEQFF. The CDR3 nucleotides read TGTGCCAGCAGCGAGCTTCAGGGAAGCTCCTACAATGAGCAGTTCTTC.

CDR3 coding DNA: TGCAGCGTTCTGGACAGGGCCACGTACGAGCAGTACTTC. Amino acids: CSVLDRATYEQYF. V is TRBV29-1 and J is TRBJ2-7; 8 positions agree with TRBD1. There are 13 residues in the CDR3. The V and J ends lost 5 bases and 4 bases, in that order; junction bases with no gene match: 7. Per the germline V gene, CDR1 is SQVTM and CDR2 is ANQGSEA.